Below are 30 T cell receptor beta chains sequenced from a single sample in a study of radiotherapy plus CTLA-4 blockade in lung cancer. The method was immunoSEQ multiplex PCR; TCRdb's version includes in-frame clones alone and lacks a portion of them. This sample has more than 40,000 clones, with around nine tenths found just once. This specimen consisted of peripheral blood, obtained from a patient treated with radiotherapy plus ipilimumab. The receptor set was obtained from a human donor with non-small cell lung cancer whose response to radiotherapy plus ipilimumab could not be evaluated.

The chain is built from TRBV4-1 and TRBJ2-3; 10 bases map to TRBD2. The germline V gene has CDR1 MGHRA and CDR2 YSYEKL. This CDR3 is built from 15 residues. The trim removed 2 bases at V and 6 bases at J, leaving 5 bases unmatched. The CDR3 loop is CASSQSSGRGDTQYF. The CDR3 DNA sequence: TGCGCCAGCAGCCAATCTAGCGGGAGAGGGGATACGCAGTATTTT.

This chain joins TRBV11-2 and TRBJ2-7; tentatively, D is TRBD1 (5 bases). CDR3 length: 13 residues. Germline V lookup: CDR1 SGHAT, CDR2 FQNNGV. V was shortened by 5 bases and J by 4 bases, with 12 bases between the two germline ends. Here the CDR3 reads CASSRNDRYEQYF. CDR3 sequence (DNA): TGTGCCAGCAGCCGGAACGACAGATACGAGCAGTACTTC.

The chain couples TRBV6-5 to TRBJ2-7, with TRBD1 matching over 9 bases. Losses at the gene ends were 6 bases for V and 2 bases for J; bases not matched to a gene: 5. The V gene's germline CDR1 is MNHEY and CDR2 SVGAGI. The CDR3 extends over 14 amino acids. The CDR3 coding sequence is TGTGCCAGCAGAGCGGACAGGGGCACCTACGAGCAGTACTTC. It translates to CASRADRGTYEQYF.

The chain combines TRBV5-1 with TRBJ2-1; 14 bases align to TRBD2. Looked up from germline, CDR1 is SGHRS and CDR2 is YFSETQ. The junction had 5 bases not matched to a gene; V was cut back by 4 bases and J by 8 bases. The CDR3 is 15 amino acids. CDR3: CASSPGLAGADEQFF. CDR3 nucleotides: TGCGCCAGCAGCCCGGGACTAGCGGGAGCAGATGAGCAGTTCTTC.

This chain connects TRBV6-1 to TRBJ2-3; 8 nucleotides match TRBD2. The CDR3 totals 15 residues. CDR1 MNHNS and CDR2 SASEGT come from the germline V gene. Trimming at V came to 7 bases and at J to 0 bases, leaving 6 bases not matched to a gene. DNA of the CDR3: TGTGCCAGCACTCCGGGACTAGGGAGCACAGATACGCAGTATTTT. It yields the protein CASTPGLGSTDTQYF.

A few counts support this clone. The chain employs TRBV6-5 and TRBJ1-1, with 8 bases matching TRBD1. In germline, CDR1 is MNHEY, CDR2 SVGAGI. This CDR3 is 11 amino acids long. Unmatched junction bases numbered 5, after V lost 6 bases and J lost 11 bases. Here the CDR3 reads CASRKQGAAFF. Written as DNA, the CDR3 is TGTGCCAGCAGGAAGCAGGGGGCTGCTTTCTTT.

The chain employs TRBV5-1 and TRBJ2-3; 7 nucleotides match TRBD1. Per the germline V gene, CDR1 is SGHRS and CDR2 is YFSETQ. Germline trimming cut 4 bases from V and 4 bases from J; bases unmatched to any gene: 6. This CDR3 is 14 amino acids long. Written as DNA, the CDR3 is TGCGCCAGCAGCGTAGGGGGCGCGGCAGATACGCAGTATTTT. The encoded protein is CASSVGGAADTQYF.

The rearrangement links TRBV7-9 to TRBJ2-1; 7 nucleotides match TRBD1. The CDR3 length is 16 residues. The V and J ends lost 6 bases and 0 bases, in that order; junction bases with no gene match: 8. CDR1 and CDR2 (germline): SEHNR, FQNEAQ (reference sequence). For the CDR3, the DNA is TGTGCCAGCAGGCCCCAACAGGGGTCCTCCTACAATGAGCAGTTCTTC. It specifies CASRPQQGSSYNEQFF.

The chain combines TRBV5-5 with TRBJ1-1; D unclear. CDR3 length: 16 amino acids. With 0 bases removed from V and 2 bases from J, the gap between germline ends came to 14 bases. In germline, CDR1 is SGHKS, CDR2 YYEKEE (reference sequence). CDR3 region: CASSLETVPFNTEAFF. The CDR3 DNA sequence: TGTGCCAGCAGCTTGGAAACAGTCCCTTTTAACACTGAAGCTTTCTTT. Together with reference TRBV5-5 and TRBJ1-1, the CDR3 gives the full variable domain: DAGVTQSPTHLIKTRGQQVTLRCSPISGHKSVSWYQQVLGQGPQFIFQYYEKEERGRGNFPDRFSARQFPNYSSELNVNALLLGDSALYLCASSLETVPFNTEAFFGQGTRLTVV.

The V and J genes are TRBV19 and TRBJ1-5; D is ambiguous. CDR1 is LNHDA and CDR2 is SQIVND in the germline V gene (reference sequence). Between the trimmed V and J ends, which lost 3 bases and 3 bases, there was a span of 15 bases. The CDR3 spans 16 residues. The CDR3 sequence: CASSIPRLQTNQPQHF. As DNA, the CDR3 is TGTGCCAGTAGTATTCCCCGACTCCAGACCAATCAGCCCCAGCATTTT.

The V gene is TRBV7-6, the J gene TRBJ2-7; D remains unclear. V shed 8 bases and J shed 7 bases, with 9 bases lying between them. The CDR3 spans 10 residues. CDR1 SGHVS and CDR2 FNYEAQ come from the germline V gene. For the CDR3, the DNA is TGTGCCAGCCAACCGGGTGAGCAGTACTTC. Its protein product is CASQPGEQYF.

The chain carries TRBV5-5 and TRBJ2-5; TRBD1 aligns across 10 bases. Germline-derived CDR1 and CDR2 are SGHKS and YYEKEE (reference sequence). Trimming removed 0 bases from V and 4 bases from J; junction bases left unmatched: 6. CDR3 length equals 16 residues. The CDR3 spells CASSLVDRGLRETQYF. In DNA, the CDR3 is TGTGCCAGCAGCTTGGTTGACAGGGGGCTTCGAGAGACCCAGTACTTC.

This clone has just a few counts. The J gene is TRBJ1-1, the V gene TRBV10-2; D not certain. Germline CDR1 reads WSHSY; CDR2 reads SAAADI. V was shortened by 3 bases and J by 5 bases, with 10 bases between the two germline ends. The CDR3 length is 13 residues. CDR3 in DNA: TGCGCCAGCAGTGATTGGGGAGAAACTGAAGCTTTCTTT. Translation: CASSDWGETEAFF.

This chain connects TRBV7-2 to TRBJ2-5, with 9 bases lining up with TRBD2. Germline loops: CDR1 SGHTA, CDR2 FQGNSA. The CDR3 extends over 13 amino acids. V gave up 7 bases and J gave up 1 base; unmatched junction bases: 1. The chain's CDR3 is CASKREAQETQYF. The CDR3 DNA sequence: TGTGCCAGCAAGCGGGAGGCCCAAGAGACCCAGTACTTC.

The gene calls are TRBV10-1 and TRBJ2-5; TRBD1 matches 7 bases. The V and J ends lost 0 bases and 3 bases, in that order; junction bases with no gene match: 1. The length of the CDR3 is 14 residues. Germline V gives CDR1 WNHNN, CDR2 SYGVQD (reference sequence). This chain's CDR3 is CASSESDREETQYF. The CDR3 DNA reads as TGCGCCAGCAGTGAGTCTGACAGGGAAGAGACCCAGTACTTC.

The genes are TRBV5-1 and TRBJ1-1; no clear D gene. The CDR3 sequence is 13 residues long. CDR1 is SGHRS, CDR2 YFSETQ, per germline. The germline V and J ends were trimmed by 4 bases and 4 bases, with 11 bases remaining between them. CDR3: CASSPRLGTEAFF. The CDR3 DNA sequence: TGCGCCAGCAGCCCGAGGTTAGGCACTGAAGCTTTCTTT.

The CDR3: CASSLGTGNSPLHF. The CDR3 DNA sequence: TGTGCCAGCAGTTTAGGGACAGGGAATTCACCCCTCCACTTT. The chain joins TRBV28 to TRBJ1-6; 9 positions match TRBD1. The CDR3 covers 14 residues. With 2 bases clipped from V and 7 bases from J, the junction kept 0 bases outside the gene matches. Germline values: CDR1 MDHEN, CDR2 SYDVKM.

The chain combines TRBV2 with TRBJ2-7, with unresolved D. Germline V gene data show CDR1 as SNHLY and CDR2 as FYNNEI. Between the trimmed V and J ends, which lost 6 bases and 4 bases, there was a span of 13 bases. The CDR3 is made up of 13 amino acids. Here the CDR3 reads CASSLMGLYEQYF. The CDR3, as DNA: TGTGCCAGCAGCCTCATGGGCTTATACGAGCAGTACTTC. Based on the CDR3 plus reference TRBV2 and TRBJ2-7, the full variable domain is EPEVTQTPSHQVTQMGQEVILRCVPISNHLYFYWYRQILGQKVEFLVSFYNNEISEKSEIFDDQFSVERPDGSNFTLKIRSTKLEDSAMYFCASSLMGLYEQYFGPGTRLTVT.

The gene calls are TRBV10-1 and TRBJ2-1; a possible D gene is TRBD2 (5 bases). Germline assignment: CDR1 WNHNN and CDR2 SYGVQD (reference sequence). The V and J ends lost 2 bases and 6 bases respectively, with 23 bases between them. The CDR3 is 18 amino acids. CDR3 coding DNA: TGCGCCAGCAGTGAGCCTACCCCTAGGGCGGGCCGCTCCAATGAGCAGTTCTTC. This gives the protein CASSEPTPRAGRSNEQFF.

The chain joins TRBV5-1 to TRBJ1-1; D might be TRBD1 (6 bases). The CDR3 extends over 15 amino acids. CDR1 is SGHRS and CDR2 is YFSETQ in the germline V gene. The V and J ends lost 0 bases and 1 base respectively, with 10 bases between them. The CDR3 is CASSLEGGTNTEAFF. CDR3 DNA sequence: TGCGCCAGCAGCTTGGAAGGGGGAACGAACACTGAAGCTTTCTTT.

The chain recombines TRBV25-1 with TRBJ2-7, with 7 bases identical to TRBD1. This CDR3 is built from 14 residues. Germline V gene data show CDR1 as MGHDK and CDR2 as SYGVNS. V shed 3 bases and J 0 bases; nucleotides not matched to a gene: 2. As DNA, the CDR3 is TGTGCCAGCAGTGAGACAGGGATCTCCTACGAGCAGTACTTC. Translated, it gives CASSETGISYEQYF.

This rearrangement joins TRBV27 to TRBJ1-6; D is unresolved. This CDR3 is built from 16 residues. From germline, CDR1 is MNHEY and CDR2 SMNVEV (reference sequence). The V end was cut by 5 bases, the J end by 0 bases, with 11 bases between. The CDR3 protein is CASSPDIRSYNSPLHF. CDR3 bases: TGTGCCAGCAGTCCCGACATCCGCTCCTATAATTCACCCCTCCACTTT.

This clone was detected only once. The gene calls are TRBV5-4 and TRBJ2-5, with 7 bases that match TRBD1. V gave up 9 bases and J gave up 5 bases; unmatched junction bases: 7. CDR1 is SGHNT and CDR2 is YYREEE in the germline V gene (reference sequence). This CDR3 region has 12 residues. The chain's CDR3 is CATSTGVETQYF. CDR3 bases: TGTGCCACCTCAACAGGGGTCGAGACCCAGTACTTC.

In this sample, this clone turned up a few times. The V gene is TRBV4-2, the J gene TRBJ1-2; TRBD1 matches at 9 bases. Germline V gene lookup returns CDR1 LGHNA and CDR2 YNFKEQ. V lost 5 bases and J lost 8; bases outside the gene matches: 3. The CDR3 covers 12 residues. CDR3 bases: TGTGCCAGCAGCTCCACAGGGGGCGGCTACACCTTC. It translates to CASSSTGGGYTF.

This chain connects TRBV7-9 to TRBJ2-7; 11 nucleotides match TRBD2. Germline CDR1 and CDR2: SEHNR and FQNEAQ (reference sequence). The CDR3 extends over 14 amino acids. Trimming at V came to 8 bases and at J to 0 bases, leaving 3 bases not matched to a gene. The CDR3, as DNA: TGTGCCAGCGGGACTAGCGGTTTCTCCTACGAGCAGTACTTC. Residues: CASGTSGFSYEQYF.

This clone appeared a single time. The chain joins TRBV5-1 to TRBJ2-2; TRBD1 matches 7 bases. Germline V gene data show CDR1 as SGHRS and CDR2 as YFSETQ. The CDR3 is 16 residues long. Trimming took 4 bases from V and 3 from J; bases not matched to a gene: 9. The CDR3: CASSGLRGLDTGELFF. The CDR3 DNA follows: TGCGCCAGCAGCGGATTGAGGGGGCTCGACACCGGGGAGCTGTTTTTT. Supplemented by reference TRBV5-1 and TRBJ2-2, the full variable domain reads KAGVTQTPRYLIKTRGQQVTLSCSPISGHRSVSWYQQTPGQGLQFLFEYFSETQRNKGNFPGRFSGRQFSNSRSEMNVSTLELGDSALYLCASSGLRGLDTGELFFGEGSRLTVL.

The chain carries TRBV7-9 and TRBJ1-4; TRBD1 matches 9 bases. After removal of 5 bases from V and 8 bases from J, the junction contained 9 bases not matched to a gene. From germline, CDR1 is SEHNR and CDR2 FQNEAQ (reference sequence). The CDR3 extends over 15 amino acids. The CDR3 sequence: CASSIQGALGEKLFF. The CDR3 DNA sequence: TGTGCCAGCAGCATACAGGGGGCTCTTGGAGAAAAACTGTTTTTT.

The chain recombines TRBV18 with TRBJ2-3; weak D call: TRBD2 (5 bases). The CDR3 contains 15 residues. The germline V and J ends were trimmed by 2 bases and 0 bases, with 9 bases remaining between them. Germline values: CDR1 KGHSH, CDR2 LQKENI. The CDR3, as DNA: TGTGCCAGCTCACCAACGCGGGCTAGCACAGATACGCAGTATTTT. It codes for CASSPTRASTDTQYF.

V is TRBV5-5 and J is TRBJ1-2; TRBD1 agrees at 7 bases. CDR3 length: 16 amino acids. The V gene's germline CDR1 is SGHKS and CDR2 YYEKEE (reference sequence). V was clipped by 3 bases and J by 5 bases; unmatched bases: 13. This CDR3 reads CASSSNTGTVSYGYTF. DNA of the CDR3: TGTGCCAGCAGCTCGAACACCGGGACAGTCTCTTATGGCTACACCTTC.

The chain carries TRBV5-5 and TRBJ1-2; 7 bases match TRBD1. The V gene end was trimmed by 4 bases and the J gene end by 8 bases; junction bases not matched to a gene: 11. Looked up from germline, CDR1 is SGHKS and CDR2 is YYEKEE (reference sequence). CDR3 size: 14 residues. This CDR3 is CASSLGTATKGYTF. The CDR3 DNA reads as TGTGCCAGCAGCCTCGGGACAGCGACCAAAGGCTACACCTTC. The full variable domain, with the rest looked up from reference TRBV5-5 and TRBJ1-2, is DAGVTQSPTHLIKTRGQQVTLRCSPISGHKSVSWYQQVLGQGPQFIFQYYEKEERGRGNFPDRFSARQFPNYSSELNVNALLLGDSALYLCASSLGTATKGYTFGSGTRLTVV.